The 18 T cell receptor beta chains below all came from one sample that was sequenced in a study of T-cell memory formation after mild COVID-19. TCRdb re-analysed the 5' RACE reads in MiXCR, keeping a single row per CDR3 protein. The sample records fewer than 200,000 distinct CDR3 sequences, roughly 23% being singletons. Sequencing was done on a sample of PBMCs or a T cell subset sorted from them (not recorded which). Source of these receptors: an adult woman who had mild COVID-19 (a few samples of this study predate the infection). Cell type and time point are not known.

The genes are TRBV30 and TRBJ2-5, with D perhaps matching TRBD2 (6 bases). Looked up from germline, CDR1 is GTSNPN and CDR2 is SVGIG (reference sequence). The CDR3 loop spans 13 amino acids. Deletions cut 0 bases from V and 4 bases from J, with 9 bases between. Here the CDR3 reads CAWSVFGRETQYF. As DNA, the CDR3 is TGTGCCTGGAGTGTGTTCGGGAGAGAGACCCAGTACTTC.

This clonotype was found a few times. The chain couples TRBV2 to TRBJ2-7; no firm D call. Germline V lookup: CDR1 SNHLY, CDR2 FYNNEI. Trimming removed 4 bases at V and 5 bases at J, with 15 bases between. The length of the CDR3 is 14 residues. CDR3 residues: CASSGQGRTNEQYF. As DNA, the CDR3 is TGTGCCAGCAGTGGTCAAGGGCGTACCAACGAGCAGTACTTC.

The CDR3 reads CASSLGVSGADTQYF. CDR3 nucleotide sequence: TGTGCCAGCAGCTTAGGTGTTAGCGGCGCAGATACGCAGTATTTT. The rearrangement links TRBV7-2 to TRBJ2-3, with D perhaps matching TRBD2 (6 bases). V was pared by 1 base and J by 4 bases, with 12 bases between. This CDR3 spans 15 amino acids. Germline values: CDR1 SGHTA, CDR2 FQGNSA.

The chain recombines TRBV5-1 with TRBJ2-7, with TRBD1 matching 10 bases. The CDR3 runs to 13 residues. The germline V gene has CDR1 SGHRS and CDR2 YFSETQ. The V and J ends lost 3 bases and 5 bases, in that order; junction bases with no gene match: 2. The CDR3: CASSWDRGNEQYF. Here the CDR3 DNA reads TGCGCCAGCAGCTGGGACAGGGGAAACGAGCAGTACTTC.

J is TRBJ2-7 and V is TRBV29-1; 7 positions agree with TRBD1. The J segment lost 2 bases and the V segment lost 0 bases, leaving 16 bases of the junction unmatched. Germline CDR1 reads SQVTM; CDR2 reads ANQGSEA. The CDR3 has 18 amino acids. The DNA for the CDR3 is TGCAGCGTTGAAGATCAACCGAAAGGGGGCAGGTCCACCTACGAGCAGTACTTC. This gives the protein CSVEDQPKGGRSTYEQYF.

The V and J genes are TRBV12-3 or TRBV12-4 and TRBJ2-3; possibly TRBD1 for D (7 bases). Trimming took 3 bases from V and 4 from J, leaving 11 bases between them. The CDR3 extends over 14 amino acids. The CDR3 DNA is TGTGCCAGCAGTTTTGGAGGGGGCCCAGATACGCAGTATTTT. Encoded protein: CASSFGGGPDTQYF.

The chain combines TRBV7-9 with TRBJ2-1, with 11 bases identical to TRBD2. The CDR3 runs 17 residues. V lost 4 bases and J lost 0; bases outside the gene matches: 5. The germline gives CDR1 SEHNR, CDR2 FQNEAQ (reference sequence). The CDR3 DNA reads as TGTGCCAGCAGCTCACCCGGGACTAGCGGCTCCTACAATGAGCAGTTCTTC. Amino acid sequence: CASSSPGTSGSYNEQFF.

V usage is TRBV29-1 and J usage is TRBJ1-2; D might be TRBD1 (5 bases). Germline CDR1 and CDR2: SQVTM and ANQGSEA. The CDR3 runs 14 residues. V was trimmed by 1 base and J by 7 bases, leaving 16 bases between them. CDR3 loop: CSVEGTGDGGGYTF. The CDR3 DNA sequence: TGCAGCGTTGAAGGGACGGGGGATGGGGGTGGCTACACCTTC.

This clonotype was counted a few times. The CDR3 protein is CASSYEASGMSYEQYF. For the CDR3, the DNA is TGTGCCAGCAGTTACGAGGCTAGCGGGATGTCCTACGAGCAGTACTTC. V is TRBV6-2 or TRBV6-3 and J is TRBJ2-7; 9 bases match TRBD2. The CDR3 is 16 amino acids. Trimming took 2 bases from V and 1 from J; bases not matched to a gene: 6. The germline gives CDR1 MNHEY, CDR2 SVGEGT.

The chain has TRBV19 and TRBJ1-1; D perhaps matches TRBD1 (5 bases). The germline gives CDR1 LNHDA, CDR2 SQIVND (reference sequence). V was clipped by 3 bases and J by 2 bases, with 10 bases between them. The CDR3 contains 14 residues. CDR3 DNA: TGTGCCAGTAGTATCCAGGGAGCCAACACTGAAGCTTTCTTT. The encoded protein is CASSIQGANTEAFF.

This clonotype was recorded many times. The chain carries TRBV24-1 and TRBJ2-2; D is unresolved. There are 13 residues in the CDR3. The V and J ends lost 4 bases and 7 bases respectively, with 9 bases between them. Germline values: CDR1 KGHDR, CDR2 SFDVKD. The CDR3 bases are TGTGCCACCAGTGACCAGCCGGACGGGGAGCTGTTTTTT. Amino acid sequence: CATSDQPDGELFF.

The J gene is TRBJ2-7, the V gene TRBV4-3; TRBD2 might be the D (5 bases). Trimming took 0 bases from V and 2 from J, leaving 11 bases between them. Germline values: CDR1 LGHNA, CDR2 YSLEER. The CDR3 spans 15 residues. The CDR3 sequence is CASSQDERPAYEQYF. The CDR3 nucleotides read TGCGCCAGCAGCCAAGATGAGCGGCCGGCCTACGAGCAGTACTTC.

This chain links TRBV7-9 with TRBJ2-1; 9 bases agree with TRBD2. The CDR3 is 17 residues long. The V segment lost 5 bases and the J segment 9 bases; nucleotides outside the gene matches: 17. Germline CDR1 is SEHNR and CDR2 is FQNEAQ (reference sequence). As DNA, the CDR3 is TGTGCCAGCAGCGGAGCTAGCGGGACAGTATATCGGGGTGAGCAGTTCTTC. Translation gives CASSGASGTVYRGEQFF.

This clonotype showed up just once. The chain carries TRBV6-5 and TRBJ2-7; unclear D gene. Germline V gives CDR1 MNHEY, CDR2 SVGAGI. The CDR3 covers 14 residues. Trimming shortened V by 7 bases and J by 1 base, and 14 bases separated the two germline ends. The CDR3 region has the DNA TGTGCCAGCACCCCCTGGGGAATTTCCTACGAGCAGTACTTC. Its protein product is CASTPWGISYEQYF.

The rearrangement links TRBV4-3 to TRBJ2-1; 10 bases are a match to TRBD2. V gave up 0 bases and J gave up 10 bases; unmatched junction bases: 15. This CDR3 comprises 18 residues. Germline V CDR1 and CDR2: LGHNA, YSLEER. Written as DNA, the CDR3 is TGCGCCAGCAGCCAAGAGGTCGCTCGGCTAGCGGGAGTTTGGGAGCAGTTCTTC. This translates into CASSQEVARLAGVWEQFF.

The chain uses TRBV4-3 and TRBJ2-1; perhaps TRBD2 as D (5 bases). CDR1 and CDR2 (germline): LGHNA, YSLEER. The length of the CDR3 is 19 residues. Deletions cut 3 bases from V and 0 bases from J, with 21 bases between. As DNA, the CDR3 is TGCGCCAGCAGCCACGGACTGTTCCGCATCCCAAGCTCCTACAATGAGCAGTTCTTC. It is translated as CASSHGLFRIPSSYNEQFF.

The V gene is TRBV7-9, the J gene TRBJ2-7, with D hard to call. The CDR3 contains 13 residues. V lost 4 bases, J lost 0 bases, and 7 bases lay in between. Germline CDR1 and CDR2: SEHNR and FQNEAQ (reference sequence). The CDR3 DNA sequence: TGTGCCAGCAGCTGGGGATTCTCCTACGAGCAGTACTTC. Translated: CASSWGFSYEQYF.

The chain is built from TRBV10-3 and TRBJ1-1, with TRBD1 identical over 9 bases. Looked up from germline, CDR1 is ENHRY and CDR2 is SYGVKD. CDR3 length equals 13 residues. The V segment lost 6 bases and the J segment 4 bases; nucleotides outside the gene matches: 3. In nucleotides, the CDR3 is TGTGCCATCAGACCGGGACAGGGCACTGAAGCTTTCTTT. It yields the protein CAIRPGQGTEAFF.